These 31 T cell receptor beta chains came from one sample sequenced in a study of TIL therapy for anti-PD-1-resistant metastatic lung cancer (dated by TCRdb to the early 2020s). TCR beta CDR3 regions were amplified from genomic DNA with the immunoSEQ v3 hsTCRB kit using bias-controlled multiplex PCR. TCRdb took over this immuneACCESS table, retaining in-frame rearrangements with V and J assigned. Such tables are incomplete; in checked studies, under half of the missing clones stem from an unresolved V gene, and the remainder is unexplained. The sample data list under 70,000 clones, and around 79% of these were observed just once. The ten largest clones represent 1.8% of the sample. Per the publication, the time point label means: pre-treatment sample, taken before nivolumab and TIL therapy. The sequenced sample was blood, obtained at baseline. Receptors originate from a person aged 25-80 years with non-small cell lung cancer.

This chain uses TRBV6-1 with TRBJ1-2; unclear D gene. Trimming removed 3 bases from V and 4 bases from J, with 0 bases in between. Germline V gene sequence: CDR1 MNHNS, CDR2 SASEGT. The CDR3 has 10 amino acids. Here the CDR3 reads CASSDYGYTF. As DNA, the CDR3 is TGTGCCAGCAGTGACTATGGCTACACCTTC.

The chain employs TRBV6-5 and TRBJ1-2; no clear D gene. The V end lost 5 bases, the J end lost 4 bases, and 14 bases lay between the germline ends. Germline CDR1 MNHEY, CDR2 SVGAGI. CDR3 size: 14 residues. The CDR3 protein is CASSVGDGTYGYTF. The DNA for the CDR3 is TGTGCCAGCAGTGTCGGCGACGGCACCTATGGCTACACCTTC.

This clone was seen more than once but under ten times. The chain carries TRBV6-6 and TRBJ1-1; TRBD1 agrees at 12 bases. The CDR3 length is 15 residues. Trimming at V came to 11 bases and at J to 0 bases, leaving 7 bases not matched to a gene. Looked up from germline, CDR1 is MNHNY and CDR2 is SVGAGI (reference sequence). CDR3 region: CAGHGTGGVNTEAFF. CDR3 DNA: TGTGCCGGGCACGGGACAGGGGGCGTGAACACTGAAGCTTTCTTT.

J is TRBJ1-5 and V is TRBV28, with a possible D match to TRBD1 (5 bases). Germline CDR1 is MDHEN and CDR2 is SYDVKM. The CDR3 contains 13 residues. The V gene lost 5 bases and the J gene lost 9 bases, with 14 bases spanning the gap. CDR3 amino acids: CASSDSVQGPQHF. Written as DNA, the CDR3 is TGTGCCAGCAGTGACAGCGTCCAGGGGCCCCAGCATTTT.

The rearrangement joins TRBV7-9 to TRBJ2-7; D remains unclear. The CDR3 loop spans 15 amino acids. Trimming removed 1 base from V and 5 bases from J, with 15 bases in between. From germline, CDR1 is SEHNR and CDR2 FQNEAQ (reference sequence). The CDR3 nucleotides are TGTGCCAGCAGCTTAGATGACGCGGCTTTCGACGAGCAGTACTTC. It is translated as CASSLDDAAFDEQYF.

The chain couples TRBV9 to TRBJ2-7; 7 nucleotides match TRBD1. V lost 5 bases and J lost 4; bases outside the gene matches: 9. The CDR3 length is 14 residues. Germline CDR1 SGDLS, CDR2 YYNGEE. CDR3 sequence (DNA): TGTGCCAGCAGGCCGACAGGGAGACCATACGAGCAGTACTTC. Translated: CASRPTGRPYEQYF.

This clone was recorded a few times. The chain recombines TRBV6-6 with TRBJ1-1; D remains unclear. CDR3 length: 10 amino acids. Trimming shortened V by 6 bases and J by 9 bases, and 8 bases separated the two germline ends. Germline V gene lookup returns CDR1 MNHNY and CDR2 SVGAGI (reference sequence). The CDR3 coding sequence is TGTGCCAGCAGCCATCGGCAAGCTTTCTTT. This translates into CASSHRQAFF.

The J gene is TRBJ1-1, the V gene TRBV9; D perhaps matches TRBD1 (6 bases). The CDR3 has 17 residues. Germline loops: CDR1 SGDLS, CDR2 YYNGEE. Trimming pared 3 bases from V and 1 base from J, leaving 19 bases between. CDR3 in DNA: TGTGCCAGCAGCGATACCCAAGACGAGACAGGGAACACTGAAGCTTTCTTT. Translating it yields CASSDTQDETGNTEAFF.

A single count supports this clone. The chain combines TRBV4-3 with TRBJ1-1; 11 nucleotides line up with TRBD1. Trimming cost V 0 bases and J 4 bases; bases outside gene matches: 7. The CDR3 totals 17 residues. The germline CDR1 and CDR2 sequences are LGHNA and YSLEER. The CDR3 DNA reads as TGCGCCAGCAGCCAAGATCCTTGGGGACAGGGGGGCACTGAAGCTTTCTTT. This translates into CASSQDPWGQGGTEAFF.

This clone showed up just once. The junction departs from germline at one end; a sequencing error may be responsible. As DNA, the CDR3 is TGTGCCAGCAGCCCGGAGGGGGGACTAGCGGGAAAGTACACTGAGCAGTTCTTC. Protein sequence: CASSPEGGLAGKYTEQFF. J is TRBJ2-1 and V is TRBV9; 13 nucleotides line up with TRBD2. CDR3 size: 18 residues. Germline loops: CDR1 SGDLS, CDR2 YYNGEE.

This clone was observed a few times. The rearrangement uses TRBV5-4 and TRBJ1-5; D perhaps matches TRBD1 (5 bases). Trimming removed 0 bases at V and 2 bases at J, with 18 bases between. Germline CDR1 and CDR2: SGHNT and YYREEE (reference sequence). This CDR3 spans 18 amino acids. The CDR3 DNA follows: TGTGCCAGCAGCTTGGGTCCCTCCGCGGGAGGGGGCAATCAGCCCCAGCATTTT. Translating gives CASSLGPSAGGGNQPQHF.

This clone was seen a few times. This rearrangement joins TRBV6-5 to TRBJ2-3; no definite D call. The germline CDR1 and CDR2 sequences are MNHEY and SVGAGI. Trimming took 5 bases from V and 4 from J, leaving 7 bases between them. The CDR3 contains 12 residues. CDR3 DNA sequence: TGTGCCAGCAGTGGAACTTCAGATACGCAGTATTTT. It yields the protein CASSGTSDTQYF.

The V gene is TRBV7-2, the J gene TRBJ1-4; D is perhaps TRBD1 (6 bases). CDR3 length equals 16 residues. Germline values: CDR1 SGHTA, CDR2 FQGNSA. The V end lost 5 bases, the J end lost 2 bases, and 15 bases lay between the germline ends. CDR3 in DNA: TGTGCCAGCAGCCGAGAAGGGGGGCCGACTAATGAAAAACTGTTTTTT. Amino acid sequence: CASSREGGPTNEKLFF.

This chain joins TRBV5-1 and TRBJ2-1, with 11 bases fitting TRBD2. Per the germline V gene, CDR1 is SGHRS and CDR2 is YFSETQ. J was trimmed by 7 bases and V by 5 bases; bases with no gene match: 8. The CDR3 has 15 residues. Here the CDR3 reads CASRSLAGEGNEQFF. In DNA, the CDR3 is TGCGCCAGCAGATCACTAGCGGGAGAAGGGAATGAGCAGTTCTTC.

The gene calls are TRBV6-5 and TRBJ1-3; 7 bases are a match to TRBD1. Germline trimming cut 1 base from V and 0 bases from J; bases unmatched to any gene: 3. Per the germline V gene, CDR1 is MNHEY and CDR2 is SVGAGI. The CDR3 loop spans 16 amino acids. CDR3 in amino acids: CASSYLGGASGNTIYF. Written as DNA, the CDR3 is TGTGCCAGCAGTTACTTAGGGGGCGCCTCTGGAAACACCATATATTTT.

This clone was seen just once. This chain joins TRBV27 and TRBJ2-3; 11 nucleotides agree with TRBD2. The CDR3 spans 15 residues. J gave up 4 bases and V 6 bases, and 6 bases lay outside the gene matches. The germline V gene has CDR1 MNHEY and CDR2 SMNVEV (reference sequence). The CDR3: CASRVRLAGSDTQYF. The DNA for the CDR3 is TGTGCCAGCAGAGTAAGACTAGCGGGATCAGATACGCAGTATTTT.

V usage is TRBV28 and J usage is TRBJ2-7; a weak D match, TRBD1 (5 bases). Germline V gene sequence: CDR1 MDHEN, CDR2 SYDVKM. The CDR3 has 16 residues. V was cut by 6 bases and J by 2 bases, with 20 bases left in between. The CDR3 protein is CASRSPRALHPYEQYF. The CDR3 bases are TGTGCCAGCAGGTCCCCCAGGGCCTTACACCCCTACGAGCAGTACTTC.

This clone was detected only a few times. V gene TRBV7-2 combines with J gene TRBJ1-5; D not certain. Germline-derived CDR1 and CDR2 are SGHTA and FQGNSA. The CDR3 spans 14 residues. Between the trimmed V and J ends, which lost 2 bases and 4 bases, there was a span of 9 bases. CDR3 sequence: CASSLTRTNQPQHF. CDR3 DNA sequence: TGTGCCAGCAGCTTAACTAGGACGAATCAGCCCCAGCATTTT.

The CDR3: CATQPGLPSTDTQYF. In DNA, the CDR3 is TGTGCCACCCAACCGGGACTTCCTAGCACAGATACGCAGTATTTT. This sequence joins TRBV6-5 and TRBJ2-3; D possibly corresponds to TRBD2 (6 bases). The germline V gene has CDR1 MNHEY and CDR2 SVGAGI. The CDR3 runs to 15 residues. V lost 10 bases and J 0 bases, leaving 17 bases between the germline ends.

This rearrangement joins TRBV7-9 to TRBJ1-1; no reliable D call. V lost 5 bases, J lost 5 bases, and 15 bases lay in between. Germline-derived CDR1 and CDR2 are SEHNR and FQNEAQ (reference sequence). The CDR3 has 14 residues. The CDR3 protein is CASSPTSGSTEAFF. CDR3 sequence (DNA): TGTGCCAGCAGCCCGACGTCGGGGTCAACTGAAGCTTTCTTT.

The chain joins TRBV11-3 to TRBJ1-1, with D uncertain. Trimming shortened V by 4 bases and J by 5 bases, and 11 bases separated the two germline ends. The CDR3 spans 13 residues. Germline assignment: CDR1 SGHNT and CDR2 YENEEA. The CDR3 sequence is CASSSRSSTEAFF. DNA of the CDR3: TGTGCCAGCAGCTCCAGAAGCTCTACTGAAGCTTTCTTT.

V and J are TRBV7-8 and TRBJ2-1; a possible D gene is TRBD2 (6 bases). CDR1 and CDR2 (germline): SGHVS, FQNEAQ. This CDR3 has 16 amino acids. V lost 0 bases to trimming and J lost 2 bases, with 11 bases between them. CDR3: CASSLAAGRTYNEQFF. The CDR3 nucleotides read TGTGCCAGCAGCTTAGCGGCAGGGAGGACCTACAATGAGCAGTTCTTC.

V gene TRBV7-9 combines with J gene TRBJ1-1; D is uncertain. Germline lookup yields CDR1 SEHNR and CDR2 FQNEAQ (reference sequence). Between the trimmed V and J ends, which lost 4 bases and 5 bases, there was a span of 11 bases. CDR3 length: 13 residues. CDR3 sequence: CASSSPTGTEAFF. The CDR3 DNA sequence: TGTGCCAGCAGCTCACCCACGGGAACTGAAGCTTTCTTT.

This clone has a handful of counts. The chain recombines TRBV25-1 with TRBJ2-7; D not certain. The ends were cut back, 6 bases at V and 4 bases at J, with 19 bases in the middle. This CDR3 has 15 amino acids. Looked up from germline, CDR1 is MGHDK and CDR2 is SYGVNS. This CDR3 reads CASRGFSEGHYEQYF. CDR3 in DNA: TGTGCCAGCAGGGGTTTCAGTGAAGGTCATTACGAGCAGTACTTC.

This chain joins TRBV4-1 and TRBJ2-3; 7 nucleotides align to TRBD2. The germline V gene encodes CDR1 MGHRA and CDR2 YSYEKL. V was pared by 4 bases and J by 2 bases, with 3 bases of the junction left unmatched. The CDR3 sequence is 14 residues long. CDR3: CASSPGGNTDTQYF. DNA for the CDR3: TGCGCCAGCAGCCCGGGGGGAAACACAGATACGCAGTATTTT.

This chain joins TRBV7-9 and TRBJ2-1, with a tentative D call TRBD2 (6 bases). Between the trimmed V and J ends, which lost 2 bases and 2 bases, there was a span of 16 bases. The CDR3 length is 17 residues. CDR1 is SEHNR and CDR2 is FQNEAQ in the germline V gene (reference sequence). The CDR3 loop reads CASSLSLAGRAYNEQFF. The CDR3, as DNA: TGTGCCAGCAGCTTATCCCTTGCGGGACGAGCCTACAATGAGCAGTTCTTC.

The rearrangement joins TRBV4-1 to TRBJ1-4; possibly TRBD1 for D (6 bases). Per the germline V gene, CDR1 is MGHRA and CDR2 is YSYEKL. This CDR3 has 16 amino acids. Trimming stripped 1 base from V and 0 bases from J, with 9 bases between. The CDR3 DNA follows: TGCGCCAGCAGCCAAGGGACAGTTGCAACTAATGAAAAACTGTTTTTT. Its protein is CASSQGTVATNEKLFF.

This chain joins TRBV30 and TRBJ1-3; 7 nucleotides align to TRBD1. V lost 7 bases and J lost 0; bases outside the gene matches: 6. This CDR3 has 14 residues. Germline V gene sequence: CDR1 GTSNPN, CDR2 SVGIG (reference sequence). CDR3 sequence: CASNRGSSGNTIYF. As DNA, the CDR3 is TGTGCCTCCAACAGGGGATCCTCTGGAAACACCATATATTTT.

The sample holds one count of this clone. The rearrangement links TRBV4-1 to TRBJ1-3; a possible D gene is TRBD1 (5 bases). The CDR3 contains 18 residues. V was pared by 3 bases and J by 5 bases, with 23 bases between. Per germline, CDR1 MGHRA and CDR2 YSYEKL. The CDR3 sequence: CASSHEGFRRADRNTIYF. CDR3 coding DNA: TGCGCCAGCAGCCACGAGGGGTTTCGCAGGGCGGATAGAAACACCATATATTTT.

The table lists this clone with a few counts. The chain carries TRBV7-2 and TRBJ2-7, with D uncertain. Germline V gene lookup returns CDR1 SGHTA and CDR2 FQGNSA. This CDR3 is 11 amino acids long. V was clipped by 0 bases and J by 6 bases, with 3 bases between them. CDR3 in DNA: TGTGCCAGCAGCTTAGCGGGCGAGCAGTACTTC. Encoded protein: CASSLAGEQYF. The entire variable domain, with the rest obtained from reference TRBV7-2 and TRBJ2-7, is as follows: GAGVSQSPSNKVTEKGKDVELRCDPISGHTALYWYRQSLGQGLEFLIYFQGNSAPDKSGLPSDRFSAERTGGSVSTLTIQRTQQEDSAVYLCASSLAGEQYFGPGTRLTVT.

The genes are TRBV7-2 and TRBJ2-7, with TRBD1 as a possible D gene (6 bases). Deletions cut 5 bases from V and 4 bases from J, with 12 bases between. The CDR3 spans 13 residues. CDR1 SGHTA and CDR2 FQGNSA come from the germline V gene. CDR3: CASSGQRSYEQYF. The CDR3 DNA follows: TGTGCCAGCAGCGGACAGAGATCTTACGAGCAGTACTTC.